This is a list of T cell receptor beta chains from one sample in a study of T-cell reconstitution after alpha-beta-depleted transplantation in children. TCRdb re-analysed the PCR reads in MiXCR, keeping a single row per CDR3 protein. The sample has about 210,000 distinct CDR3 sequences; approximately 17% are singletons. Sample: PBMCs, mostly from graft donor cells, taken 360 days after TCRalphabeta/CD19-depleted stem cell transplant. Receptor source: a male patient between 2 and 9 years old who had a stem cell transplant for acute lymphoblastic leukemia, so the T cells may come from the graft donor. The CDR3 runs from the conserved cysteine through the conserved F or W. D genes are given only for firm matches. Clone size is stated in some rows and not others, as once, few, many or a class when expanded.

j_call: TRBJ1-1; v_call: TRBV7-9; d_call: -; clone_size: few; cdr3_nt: TGTGCCAGCAGTAAGGATAATGAAGCTTTCTTT; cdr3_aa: CASSKDNEAFF
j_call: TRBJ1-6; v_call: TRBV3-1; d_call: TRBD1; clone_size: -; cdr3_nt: TGTGCCAGCAGCCACCGACAGGGTCCGAATTCACCCCTCCACTTT; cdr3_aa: CASSHRQGPNSPLHF
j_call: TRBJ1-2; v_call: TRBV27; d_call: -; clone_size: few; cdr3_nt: TGTGCCAGCAGTACGACGCGATACAATGGCTACACCTTC; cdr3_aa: CASSTTRYNGYTF
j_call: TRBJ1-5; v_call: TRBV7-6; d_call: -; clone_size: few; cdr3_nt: TGTGCCAGCAGCGACCGGGGCCCCAGGAATCAGCCCCAGCATTTT; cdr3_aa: CASSDRGPRNQPQHF
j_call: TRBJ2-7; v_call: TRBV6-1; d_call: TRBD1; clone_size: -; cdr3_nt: TGTGCCAGCAGCCCCTTTCGGACAGGATCCTACGAGCAGTACTTC; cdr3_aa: CASSPFRTGSYEQYF
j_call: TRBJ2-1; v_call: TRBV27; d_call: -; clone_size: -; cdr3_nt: TGTGCCAGCACCCCTAGGGAGCAGTTCTTC; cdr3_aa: CASTPREQFF
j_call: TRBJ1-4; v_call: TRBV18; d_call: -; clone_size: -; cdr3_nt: TGTGCCAGCTCACCACAACCGGCCAAACTGTTTTTT; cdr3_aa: CASSPQPAKLFF
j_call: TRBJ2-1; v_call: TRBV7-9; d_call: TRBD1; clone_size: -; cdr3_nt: TGTGCCAGCAGCTTAGCCTGGCAGGGGGCGAACTACAATGAGCAGTTCTTC; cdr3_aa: CASSLAWQGANYNEQFF
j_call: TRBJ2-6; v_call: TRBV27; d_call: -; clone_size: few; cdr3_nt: TGTGCCAGCACCTACTCTGGGGCCAACGTCCTGACTTTC; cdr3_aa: CASTYSGANVLTF
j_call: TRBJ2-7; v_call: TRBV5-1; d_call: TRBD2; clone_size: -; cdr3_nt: TGCGCCAGCAGCTTGGCTGCTAGCGGGGTCTACGAGCAGTACTTC; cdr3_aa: CASSLAASGVYEQYF
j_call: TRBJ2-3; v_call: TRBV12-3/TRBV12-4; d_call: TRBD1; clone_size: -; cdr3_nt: TGTGCCAGCAGATCCTCGGGACAGGGTTCGAGTGAGCAGTATTTT; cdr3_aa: CASRSSGQGSSEQYF
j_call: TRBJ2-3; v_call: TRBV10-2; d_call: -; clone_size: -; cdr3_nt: TGCGCCAGCAGTACCGGGCCAGATACGCAGTATTTT; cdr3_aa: CASSTGPDTQYF
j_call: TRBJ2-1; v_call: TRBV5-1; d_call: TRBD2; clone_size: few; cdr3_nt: TGCGCCAGCAGCTTGGTCCTAGCGGGAGATTGGGGTGAGCAGTTCTTC; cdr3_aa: CASSLVLAGDWGEQFF
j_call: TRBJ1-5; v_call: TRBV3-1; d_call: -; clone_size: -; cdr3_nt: TGTGCCAGCAGCCAAGGCGGTCAGCCCCAGCATTTT; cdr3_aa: CASSQGGQPQHF
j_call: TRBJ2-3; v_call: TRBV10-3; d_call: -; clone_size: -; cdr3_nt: TGTGCCATCAGTGTTCGGGGGGCAAGGGATACGCAGTATTTT; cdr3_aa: CAISVRGARDTQYF
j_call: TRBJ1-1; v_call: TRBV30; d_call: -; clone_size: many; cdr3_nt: TGTGCCTGGAGTGTAAGTAGGCACACTGAAGCTTTCTTT; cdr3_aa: CAWSVSRHTEAFF
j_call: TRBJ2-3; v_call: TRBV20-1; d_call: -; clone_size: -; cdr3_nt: TGCAGTGCTCATCTAGGGGCAACAGATACGCAGTATTTT; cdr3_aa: CSAHLGATDTQYF
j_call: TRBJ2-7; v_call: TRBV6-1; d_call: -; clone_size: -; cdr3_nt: TGTGCCAGCAGTGGGACGGACCACTACGAGCAGTACTTC; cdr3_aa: CASSGTDHYEQYF
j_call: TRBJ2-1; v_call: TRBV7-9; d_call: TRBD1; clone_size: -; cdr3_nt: TGTGCCAGCAGCTCCTGGACAGGGGGCTCCTACAATGAGCAGTTCTTC; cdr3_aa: CASSSWTGGSYNEQFF
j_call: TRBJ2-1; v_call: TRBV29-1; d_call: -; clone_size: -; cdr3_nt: TGCAGCGTCTCAAGCATGCCCGTGGATGAGCAGTTCTTC; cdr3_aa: CSVSSMPVDEQFF
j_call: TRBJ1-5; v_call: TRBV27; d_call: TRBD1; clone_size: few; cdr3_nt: TGTGCCAGCAGTCACCGGACAGGGGATCAGCCCCAGCATTTT; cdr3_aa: CASSHRTGDQPQHF
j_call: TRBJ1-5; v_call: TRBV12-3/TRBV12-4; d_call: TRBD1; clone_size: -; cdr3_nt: TGTGCCAGCAGTTGGGACAGGGACGGTCAGCCCCAGCATTTT; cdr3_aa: CASSWDRDGQPQHF
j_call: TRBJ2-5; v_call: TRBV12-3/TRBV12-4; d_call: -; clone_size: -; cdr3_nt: TGTGCCAGCACCCCCCCGTATCGAGCTACTGAAGAGACCCAGTACTTC; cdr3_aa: CASTPPYRATEETQYF
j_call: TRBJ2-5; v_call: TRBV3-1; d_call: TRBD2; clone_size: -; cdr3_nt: TGTGCCAGCAGCCTGGATTCTAGCGGTTCGAGCCAGTACTTC; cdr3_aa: CASSLDSSGSSQYF
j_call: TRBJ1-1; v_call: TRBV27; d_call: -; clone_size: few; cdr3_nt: TGTGCCAGCACCCTAGGAAGGTGGTCCACTGAAGCTTTCTTT; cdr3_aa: CASTLGRWSTEAFF
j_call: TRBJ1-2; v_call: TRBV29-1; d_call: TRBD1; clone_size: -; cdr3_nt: TGCAGCGCAACAGGGGGCGCGGGTAACATCTATGGCTACACCTTC; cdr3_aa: CSATGGAGNIYGYTF
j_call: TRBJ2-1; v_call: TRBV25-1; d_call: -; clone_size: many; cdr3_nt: TGTGCCAGCAGTGGCTACAATGAGCAGTTCTTC; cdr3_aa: CASSGYNEQFF
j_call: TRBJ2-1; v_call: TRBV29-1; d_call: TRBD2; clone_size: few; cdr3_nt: TGCAGCGTCTTTAGCGGGGGAACGGGACGCGAGCAGTTCTTC; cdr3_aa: CSVFSGGTGREQFF
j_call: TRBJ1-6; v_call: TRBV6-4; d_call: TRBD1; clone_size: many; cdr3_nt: TGTGCCAGCCGGACAGGAAACAATTCACCCCTCCACTTT; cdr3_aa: CASRTGNNSPLHF
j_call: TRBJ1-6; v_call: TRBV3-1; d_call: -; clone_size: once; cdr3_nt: TGTGCCAGCAGCCAAGATGCGACAGCTCCCCTCCACTTT; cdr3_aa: CASSQDATAPLHF
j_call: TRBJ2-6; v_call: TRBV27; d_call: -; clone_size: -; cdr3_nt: TGTGCCAGCAGTCCCCGATTATCAGGGGCCAACGTCCTGACTTTC; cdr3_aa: CASSPRLSGANVLTF
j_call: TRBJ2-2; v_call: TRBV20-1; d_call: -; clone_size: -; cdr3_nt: TGCAGTGCTAGAGGTCCCAAGAGTTCGAACACCGGGGAGCTGTTTTTT; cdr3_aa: CSARGPKSSNTGELFF
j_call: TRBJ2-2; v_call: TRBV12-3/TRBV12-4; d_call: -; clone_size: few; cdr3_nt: TGTGCCAGCAGTTTTTTGAGGACCCCGCCCGGGGAGCTGTTTTTT; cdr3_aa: CASSFLRTPPGELFF
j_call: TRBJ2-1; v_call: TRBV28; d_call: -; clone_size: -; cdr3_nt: TGTGCCAGCAGTTTGTCAGGCTATGAGCAGTTCTTC; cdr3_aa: CASSLSGYEQFF
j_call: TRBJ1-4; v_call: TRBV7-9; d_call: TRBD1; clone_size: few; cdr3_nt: TGTGCCAGCAGCGGGACAGCAAAACTGTTTTTT; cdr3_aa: CASSGTAKLFF
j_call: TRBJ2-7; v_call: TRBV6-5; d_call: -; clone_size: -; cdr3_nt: TGTGCCAGCAGTTACCTTGTCACAGGGCGGGTCTACGAGCAGTACTTC; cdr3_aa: CASSYLVTGRVYEQYF
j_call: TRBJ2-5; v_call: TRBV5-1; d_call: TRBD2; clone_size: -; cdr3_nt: TGCGCCAGCAGCTCGAGCGTTCTAGCGGGGAAATACCAAGAGACCCAGTACTTC; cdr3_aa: CASSSSVLAGKYQETQYF
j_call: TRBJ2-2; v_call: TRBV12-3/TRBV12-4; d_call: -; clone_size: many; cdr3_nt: TGTGCCAGCAGTCCACTCACTAGTGGGGACACCGGGGAGCTGTTTTTT; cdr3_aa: CASSPLTSGDTGELFF
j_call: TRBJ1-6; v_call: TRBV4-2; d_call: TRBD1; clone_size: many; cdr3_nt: TGTGCCAGCAGCCAAGATCGAGGACAGGGGAATTCACCCCTCCACTTT; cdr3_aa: CASSQDRGQGNSPLHF
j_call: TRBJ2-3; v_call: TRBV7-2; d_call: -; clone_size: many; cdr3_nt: TGTGCCAGCAGCTTCGAGCCCCTAAACGCGGATACGCAGTATTTT; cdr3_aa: CASSFEPLNADTQYF
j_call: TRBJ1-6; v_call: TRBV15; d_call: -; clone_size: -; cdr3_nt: TGTGCCACCAGCAGAGCACCCTACAAGGGTGGCAGTTCACCCCTCCACTTT; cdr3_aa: CATSRAPYKGGSSPLHF
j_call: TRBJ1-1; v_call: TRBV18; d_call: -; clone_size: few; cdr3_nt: TGTGCCAGCTCACCACTGGAGAGAGCTGAAGCTTTCTTT; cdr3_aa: CASSPLERAEAFF